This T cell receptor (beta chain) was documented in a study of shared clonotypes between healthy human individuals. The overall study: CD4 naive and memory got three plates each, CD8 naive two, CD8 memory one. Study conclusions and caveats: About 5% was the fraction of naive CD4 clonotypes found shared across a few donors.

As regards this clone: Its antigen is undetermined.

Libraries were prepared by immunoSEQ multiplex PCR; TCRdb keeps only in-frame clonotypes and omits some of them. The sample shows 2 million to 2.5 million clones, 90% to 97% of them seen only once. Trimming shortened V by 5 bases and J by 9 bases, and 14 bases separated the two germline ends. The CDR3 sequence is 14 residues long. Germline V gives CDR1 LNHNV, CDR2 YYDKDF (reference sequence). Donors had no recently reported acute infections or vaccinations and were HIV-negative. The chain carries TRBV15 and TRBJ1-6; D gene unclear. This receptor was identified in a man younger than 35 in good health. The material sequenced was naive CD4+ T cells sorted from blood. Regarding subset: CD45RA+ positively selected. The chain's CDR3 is CATSAGPSISPLHF. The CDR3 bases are TGTGCCACCAGCGCGGGCCCTTCGATTTCACCCCTCCACTTT. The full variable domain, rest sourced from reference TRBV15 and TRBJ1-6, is DAMVIQNPRYQVTQFGKPVTLSCSQTLNHNVMYWYQQKSSQAPKLLFHYYDKDFNNEADTPDNFQSRRPNTSFCFLDIRSPGLGDTAMYLCATSAGPSISPLHFGNGTRLTVT.